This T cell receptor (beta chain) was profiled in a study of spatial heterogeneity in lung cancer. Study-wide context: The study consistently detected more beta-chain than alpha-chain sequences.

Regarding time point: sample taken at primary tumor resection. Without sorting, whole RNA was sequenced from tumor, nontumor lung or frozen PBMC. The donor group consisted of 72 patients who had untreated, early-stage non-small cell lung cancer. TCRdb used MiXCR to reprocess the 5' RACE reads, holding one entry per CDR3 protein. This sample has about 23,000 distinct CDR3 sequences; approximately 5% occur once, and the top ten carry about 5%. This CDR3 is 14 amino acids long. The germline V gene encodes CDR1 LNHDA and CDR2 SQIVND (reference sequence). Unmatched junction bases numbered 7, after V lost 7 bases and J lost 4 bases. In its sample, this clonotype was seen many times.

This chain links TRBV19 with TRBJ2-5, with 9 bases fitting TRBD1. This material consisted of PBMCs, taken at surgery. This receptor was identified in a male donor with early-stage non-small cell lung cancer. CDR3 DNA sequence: TGTGCCAGTAAGCAACAGGGGGCAGGAGAGACCCAGTACTTC. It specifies CASKQQGAGETQYF.